The clone carrying this TCR beta chain was found once. Its antigen is unidentified. This entry is derived from a study of graft-versus-host responses after intestinal transplantation. Study details: Multivisceral, liver-intestinal, or isolated intestinal grafts went to recipients.

Generated by immunoSEQ multiplex PCR, the TCRdb table keeps only in-frame clones and is missing some. This sample has about 31,000 clones, with around 85% found just once. The V gene end was trimmed by 7 bases and the J gene end by 3 bases; junction bases not matched to a gene: 10. There are 14 residues in the CDR3. Germline CDR1 reads SQVTM; CDR2 reads ANQGSEA. This material consisted of unstimulated CD8+ T cells sorted from spleen or lymph node cells, taken before intestinal transplant. The chain is built from TRBV29-1 and TRBJ2-3; 7 bases agree with TRBD1. This TCR was sampled from a human donor who received an intestinal transplant. The CDR3 DNA sequence: TGCAGCGGCTCCCAGGGGGTTACGACAGATACGCAGTATTTT. Translation gives CSGSQGVTTDTQYF.